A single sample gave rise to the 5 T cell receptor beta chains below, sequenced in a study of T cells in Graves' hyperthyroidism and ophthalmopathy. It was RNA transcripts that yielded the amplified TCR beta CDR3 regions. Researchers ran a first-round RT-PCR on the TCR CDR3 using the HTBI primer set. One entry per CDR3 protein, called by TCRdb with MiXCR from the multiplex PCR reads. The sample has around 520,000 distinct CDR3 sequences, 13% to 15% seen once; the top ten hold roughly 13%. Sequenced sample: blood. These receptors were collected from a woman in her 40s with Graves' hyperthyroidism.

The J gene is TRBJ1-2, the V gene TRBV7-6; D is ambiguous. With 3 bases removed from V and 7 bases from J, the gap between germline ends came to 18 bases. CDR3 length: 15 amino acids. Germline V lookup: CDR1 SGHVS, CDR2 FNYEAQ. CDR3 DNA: TGTGCCAGCAGCTTCTCTCCCGACCCCTTTCCTGGCTACACCTTC. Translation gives CASSFSPDPFPGYTF.

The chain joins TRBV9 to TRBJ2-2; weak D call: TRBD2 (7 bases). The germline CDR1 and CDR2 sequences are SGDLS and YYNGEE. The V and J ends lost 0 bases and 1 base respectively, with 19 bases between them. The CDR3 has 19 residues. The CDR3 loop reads CASSVGALGGPGNTGELFF. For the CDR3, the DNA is TGTGCCAGCAGCGTAGGGGCCCTCGGGGGGCCAGGGAACACCGGGGAGCTGTTTTTT. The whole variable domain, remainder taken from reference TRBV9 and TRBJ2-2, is DSGVTQTPKHLITATGQRVTLRCSPRSGDLSVYWYQQSLDQGLQFLIQYYNGEERAKGNILERFSAQQFPDLHSELNLSSLELGDSALYFCASSVGALGGPGNTGELFFGEGSRLTVL.

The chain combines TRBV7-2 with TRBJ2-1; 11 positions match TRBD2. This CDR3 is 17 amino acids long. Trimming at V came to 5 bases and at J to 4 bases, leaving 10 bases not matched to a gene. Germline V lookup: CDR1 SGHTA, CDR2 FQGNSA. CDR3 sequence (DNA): TGTGCCAGCAGCCAAGATAGTACTAGCGGGGGATACAATGAGCAGTTCTTC. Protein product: CASSQDSTSGGYNEQFF.

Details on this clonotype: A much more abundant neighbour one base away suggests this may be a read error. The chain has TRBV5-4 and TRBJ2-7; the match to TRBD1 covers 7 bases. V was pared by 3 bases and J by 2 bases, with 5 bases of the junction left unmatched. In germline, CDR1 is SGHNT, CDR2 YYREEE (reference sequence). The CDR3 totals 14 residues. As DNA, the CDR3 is TGTGCCAGCAGCTATACAGGGGTCCCCTACGAGCAGTACTTC. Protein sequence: CASSYTGVPYEQYF.

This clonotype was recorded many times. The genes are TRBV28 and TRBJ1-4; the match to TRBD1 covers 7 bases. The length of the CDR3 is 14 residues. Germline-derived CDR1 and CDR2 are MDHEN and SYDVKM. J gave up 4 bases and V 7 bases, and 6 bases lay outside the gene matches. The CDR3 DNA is TGTGCCAGCACCCTGGGACAGCTTAATGAAAAACTGTTTTTT. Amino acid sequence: CASTLGQLNEKLFF. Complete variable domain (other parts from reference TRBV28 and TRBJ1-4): DVKVTQSSRYLVKRTGEKVFLECVQDMDHENMFWYRQDPGLGLRLIYFSYDVKMKEKGDIPEGYSVSREKKERFSLILESASTNQTSMYLCASTLGQLNEKLFFGSGTQLSVL.